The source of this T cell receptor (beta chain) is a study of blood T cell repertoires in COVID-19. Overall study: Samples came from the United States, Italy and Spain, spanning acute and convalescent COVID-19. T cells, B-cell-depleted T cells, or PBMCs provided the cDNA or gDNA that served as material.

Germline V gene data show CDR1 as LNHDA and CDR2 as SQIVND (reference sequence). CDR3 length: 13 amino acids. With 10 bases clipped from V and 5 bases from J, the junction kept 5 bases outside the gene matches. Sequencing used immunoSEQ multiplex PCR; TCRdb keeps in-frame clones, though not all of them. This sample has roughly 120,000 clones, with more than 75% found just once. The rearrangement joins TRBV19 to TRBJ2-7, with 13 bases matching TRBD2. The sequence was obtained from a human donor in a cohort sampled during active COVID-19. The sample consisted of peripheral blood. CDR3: CATGLAGAHEQYF. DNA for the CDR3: TGTGCCACAGGACTAGCGGGAGCCCACGAGCAGTACTTC.